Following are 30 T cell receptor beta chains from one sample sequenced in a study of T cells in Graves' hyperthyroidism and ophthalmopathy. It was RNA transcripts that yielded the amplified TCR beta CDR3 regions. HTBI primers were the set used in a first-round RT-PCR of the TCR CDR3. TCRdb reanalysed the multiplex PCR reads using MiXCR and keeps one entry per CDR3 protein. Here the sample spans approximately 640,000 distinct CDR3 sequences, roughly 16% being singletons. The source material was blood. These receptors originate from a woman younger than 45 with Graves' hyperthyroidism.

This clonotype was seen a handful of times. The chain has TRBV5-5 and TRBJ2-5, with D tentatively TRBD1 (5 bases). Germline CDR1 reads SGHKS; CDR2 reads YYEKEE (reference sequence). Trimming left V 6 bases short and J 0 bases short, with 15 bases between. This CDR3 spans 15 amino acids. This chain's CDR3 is CASTRNRGYQETQYF. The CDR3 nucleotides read TGTGCCAGCACCCGAAATAGGGGTTACCAAGAGACCCAGTACTTC.

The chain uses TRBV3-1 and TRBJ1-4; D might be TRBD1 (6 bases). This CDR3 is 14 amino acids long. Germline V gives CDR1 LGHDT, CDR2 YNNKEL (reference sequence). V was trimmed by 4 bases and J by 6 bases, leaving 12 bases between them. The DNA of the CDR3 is TGTGCCAGCAGCCGAAGTGGGGGGCATGAAAAACTGTTTTTT. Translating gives CASSRSGGHEKLFF.

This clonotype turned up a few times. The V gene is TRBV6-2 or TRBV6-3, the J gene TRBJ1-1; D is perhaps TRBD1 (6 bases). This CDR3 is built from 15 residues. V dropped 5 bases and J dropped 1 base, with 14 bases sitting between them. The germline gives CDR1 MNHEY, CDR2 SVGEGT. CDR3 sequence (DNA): TGTGCCAGCAGTCCCAACAGGGATAAGAACACTGAAGCTTTCTTT. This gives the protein CASSPNRDKNTEAFF.

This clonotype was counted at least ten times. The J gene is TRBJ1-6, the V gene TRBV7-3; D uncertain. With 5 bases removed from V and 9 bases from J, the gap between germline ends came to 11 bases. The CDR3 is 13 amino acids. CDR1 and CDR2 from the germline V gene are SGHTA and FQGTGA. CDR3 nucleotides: TGTGCCAGCAGCCTTCAGGAGGGTTCACCCCTCCACTTT. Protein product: CASSLQEGSPLHF.

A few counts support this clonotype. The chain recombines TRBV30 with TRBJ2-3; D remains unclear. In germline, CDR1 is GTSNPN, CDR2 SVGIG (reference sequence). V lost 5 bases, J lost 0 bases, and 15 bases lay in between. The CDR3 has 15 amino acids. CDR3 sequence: CAWEPSATSTDTQYF. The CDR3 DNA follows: TGTGCCTGGGAACCGAGCGCGACGAGCACAGATACGCAGTATTTT.

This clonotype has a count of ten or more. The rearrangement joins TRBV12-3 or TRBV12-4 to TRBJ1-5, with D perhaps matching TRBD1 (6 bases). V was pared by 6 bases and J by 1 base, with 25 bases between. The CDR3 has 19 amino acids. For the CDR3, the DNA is TGTGCCAGCAGCTCATTCGACGGGGGGGGGCGAGGGAGCAATCAGCCCCAGCATTTT. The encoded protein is CASSSFDGGGRGSNQPQHF.

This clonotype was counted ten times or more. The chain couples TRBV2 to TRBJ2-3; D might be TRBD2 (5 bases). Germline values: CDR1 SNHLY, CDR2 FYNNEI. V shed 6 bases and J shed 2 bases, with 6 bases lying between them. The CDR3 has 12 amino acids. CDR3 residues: CASSGDTDTQYF. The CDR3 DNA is TGTGCCAGCAGCGGGGACACAGATACGCAGTATTTT.

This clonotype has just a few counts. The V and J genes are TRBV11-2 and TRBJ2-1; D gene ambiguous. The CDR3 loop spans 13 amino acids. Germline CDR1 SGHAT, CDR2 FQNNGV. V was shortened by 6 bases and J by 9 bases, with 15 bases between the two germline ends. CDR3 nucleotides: TGTGCCAGCAGTCAGGCCCTGAGCCCTGAGCAGTTCTTC. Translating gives CASSQALSPEQFF.

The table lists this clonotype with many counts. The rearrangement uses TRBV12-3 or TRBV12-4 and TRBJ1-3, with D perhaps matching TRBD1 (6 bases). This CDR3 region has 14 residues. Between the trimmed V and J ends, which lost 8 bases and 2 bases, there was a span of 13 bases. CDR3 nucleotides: TGTGCCAGCGCCGTCCCAGGGGCTGGAAACACCATATATTTT. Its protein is CASAVPGAGNTIYF.

CDR3 nucleotide sequence: TGTGCCAGCAGTGCCGTAGCGGGAAGGGACACCGGGGAGCTGTTTTTT. This translates into CASSAVAGRDTGELFF. The chain employs TRBV2 and TRBJ2-2, with 8 positions matching TRBD2. With 4 bases clipped from V and 3 bases from J, the junction kept 7 bases outside the gene matches. The CDR3 is made up of 16 amino acids. Per germline, CDR1 SNHLY and CDR2 FYNNEI.

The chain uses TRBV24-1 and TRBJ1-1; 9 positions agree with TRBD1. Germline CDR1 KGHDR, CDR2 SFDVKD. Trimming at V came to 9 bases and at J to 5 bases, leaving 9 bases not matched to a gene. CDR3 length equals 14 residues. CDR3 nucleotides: TGTGCCACCTACGGACAGGGGAAAGGAACTGAAGCTTTCTTT. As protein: CATYGQGKGTEAFF.

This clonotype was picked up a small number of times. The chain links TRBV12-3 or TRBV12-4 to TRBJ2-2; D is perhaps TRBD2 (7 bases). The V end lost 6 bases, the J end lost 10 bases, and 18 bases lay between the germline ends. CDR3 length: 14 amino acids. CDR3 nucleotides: TGTGCCAGCAGGCAGGGGAGCGGGAAGGAGGAGCTGTTTTTT. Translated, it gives CASRQGSGKEELFF.

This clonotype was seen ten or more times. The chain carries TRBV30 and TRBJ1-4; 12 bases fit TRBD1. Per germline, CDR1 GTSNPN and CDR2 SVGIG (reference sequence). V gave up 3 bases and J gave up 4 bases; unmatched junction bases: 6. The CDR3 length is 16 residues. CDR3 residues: CAWRPGQGAVNEKLFF. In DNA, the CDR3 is TGTGCCTGGAGACCGGGACAGGGGGCCGTTAATGAAAAACTGTTTTTT.

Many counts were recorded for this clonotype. CDR3 nucleotides: TGTGCCAGCAGCCGTGGGGTTCAAACCACAAACGGGGAGCTGTTTTTT. It is translated as CASSRGVQTTNGELFF. The chain couples TRBV7-2 to TRBJ2-2; no clear D. V lost 5 bases to trimming and J lost 7 bases, with 20 bases between them. CDR1 and CDR2 from the germline V gene are SGHTA and FQGNSA. The CDR3 runs to 16 residues.

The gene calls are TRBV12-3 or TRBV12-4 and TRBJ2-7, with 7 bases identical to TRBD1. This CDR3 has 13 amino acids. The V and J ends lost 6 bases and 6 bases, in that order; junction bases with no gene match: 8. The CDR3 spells CASSPDRETEQYF. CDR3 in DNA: TGTGCCAGCAGCCCCGACAGGGAGACCGAGCAGTACTTC.

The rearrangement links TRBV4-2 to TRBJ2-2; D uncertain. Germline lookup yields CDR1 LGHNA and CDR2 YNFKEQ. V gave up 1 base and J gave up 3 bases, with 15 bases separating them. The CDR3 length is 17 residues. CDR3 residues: CASSQVVDLKDTGELFF. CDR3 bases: TGTGCCAGCAGCCAAGTCGTGGACCTAAAAGACACCGGGGAGCTGTTTTTT.

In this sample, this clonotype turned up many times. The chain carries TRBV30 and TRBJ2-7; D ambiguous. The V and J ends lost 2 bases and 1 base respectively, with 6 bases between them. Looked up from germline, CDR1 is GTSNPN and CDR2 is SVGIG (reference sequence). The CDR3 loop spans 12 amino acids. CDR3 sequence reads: CAWSKTSYEQYF. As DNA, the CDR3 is TGTGCCTGGAGTAAAACTTCCTACGAGCAGTACTTC.

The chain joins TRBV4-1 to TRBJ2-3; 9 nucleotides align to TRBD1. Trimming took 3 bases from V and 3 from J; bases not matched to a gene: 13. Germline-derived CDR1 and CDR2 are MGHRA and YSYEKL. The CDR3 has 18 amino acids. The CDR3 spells CASSHSVPGQGRTDTQYF. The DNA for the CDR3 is TGCGCCAGCAGCCATAGCGTCCCGGGACAGGGTCGTACAGATACGCAGTATTTT.

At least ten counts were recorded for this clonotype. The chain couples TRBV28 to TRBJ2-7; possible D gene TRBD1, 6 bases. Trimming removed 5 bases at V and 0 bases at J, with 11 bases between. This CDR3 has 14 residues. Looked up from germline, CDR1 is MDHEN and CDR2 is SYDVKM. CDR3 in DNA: TGTGCCAGCAGTGGGACACTGAGCTCCTACGAGCAGTACTTC. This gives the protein CASSGTLSSYEQYF.

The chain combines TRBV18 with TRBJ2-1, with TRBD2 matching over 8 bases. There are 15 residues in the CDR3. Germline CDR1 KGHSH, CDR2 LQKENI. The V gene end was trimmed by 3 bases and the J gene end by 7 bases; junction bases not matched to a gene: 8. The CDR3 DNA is TGTGCCAGCTCACCTTCCATGGGCGGGAGGAATGAGCAGTTCTTC. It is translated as CASSPSMGGRNEQFF.

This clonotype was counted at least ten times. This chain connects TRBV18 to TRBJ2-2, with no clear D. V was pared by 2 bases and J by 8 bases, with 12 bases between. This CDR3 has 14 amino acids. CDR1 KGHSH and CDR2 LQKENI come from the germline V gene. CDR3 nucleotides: TGTGCCAGCTCACCAATCGATACCCAGGGGGAGCTGTTTTTT. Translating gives CASSPIDTQGELFF.

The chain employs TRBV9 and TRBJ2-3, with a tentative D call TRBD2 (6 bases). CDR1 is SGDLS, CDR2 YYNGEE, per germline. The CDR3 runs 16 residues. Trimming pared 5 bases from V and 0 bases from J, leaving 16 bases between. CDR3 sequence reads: CASRPTAGRSTDTQYF. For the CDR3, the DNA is TGTGCCAGCAGACCAACCGCGGGAAGAAGCACAGATACGCAGTATTTT.

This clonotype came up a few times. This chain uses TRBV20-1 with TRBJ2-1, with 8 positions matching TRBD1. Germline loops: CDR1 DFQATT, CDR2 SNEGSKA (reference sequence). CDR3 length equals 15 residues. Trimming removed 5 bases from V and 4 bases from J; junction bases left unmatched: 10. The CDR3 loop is CSASFPGQAYNEQFF. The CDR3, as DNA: TGCAGTGCTTCATTTCCGGGACAGGCTTACAATGAGCAGTTCTTC.

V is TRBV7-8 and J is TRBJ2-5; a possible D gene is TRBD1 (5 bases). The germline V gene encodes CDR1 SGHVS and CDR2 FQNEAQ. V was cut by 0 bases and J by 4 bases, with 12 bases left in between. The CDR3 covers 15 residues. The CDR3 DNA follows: TGTGCCAGCAGCTTAGCGCAGGGCGGCGGAGAGACCCAGTACTTC. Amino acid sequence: CASSLAQGGGETQYF.

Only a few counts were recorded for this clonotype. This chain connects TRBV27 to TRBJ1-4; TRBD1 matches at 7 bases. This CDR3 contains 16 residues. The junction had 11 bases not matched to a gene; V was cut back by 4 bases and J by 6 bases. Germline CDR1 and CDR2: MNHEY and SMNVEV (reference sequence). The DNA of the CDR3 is TGTGCCAGCAGTTCAGACTCCGGGACAGCTTATGAAAAACTGTTTTTT. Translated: CASSSDSGTAYEKLFF.

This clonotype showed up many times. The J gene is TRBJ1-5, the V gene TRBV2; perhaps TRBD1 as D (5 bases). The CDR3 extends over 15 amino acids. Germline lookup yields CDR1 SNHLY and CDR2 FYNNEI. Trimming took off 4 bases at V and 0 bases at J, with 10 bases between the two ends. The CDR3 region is CASSGQGTSNQPQHF. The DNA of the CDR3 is TGTGCCAGCAGTGGGCAGGGTACTAGCAATCAGCCCCAGCATTTT.

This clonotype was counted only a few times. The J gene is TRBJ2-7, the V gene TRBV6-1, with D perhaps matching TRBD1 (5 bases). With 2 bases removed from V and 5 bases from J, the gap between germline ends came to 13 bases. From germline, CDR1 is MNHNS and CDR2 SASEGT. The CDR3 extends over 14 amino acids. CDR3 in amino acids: CASSEWAGFNEQYF. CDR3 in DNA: TGTGCCAGCAGTGAATGGGCAGGGTTCAACGAGCAGTACTTC.

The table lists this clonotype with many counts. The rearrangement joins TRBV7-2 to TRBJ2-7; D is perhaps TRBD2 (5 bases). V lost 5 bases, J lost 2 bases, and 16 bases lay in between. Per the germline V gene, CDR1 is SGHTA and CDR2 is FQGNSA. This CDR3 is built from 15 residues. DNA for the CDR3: TGTGCCAGCAGCCCCCGAGCGGTAACTCCCTACGAGCAGTACTTC. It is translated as CASSPRAVTPYEQYF.

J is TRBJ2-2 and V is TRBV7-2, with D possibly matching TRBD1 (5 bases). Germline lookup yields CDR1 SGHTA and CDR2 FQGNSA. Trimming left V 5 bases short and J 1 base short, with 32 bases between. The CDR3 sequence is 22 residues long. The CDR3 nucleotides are TGTGCCAGCAGCAAAGATATTAGGAATACAGGTTTAGGTATCAGGAACACCGGGGAGCTGTTTTTT. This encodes CASSKDIRNTGLGIRNTGELFF.

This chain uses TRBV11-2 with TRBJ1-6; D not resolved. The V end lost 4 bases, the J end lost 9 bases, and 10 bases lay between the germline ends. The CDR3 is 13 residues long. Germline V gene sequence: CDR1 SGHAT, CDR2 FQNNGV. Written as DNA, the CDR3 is TGTGCCAGCAGCTCGACCCTGGGTTCACCCCTCCACTTT. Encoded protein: CASSSTLGSPLHF.